The TCR beta chain under discussion was sequenced for a study of shared clonotypes between healthy human individuals. Of note for this clone: Its target is unknown.

V shed 8 bases and J shed 2 bases, with 13 bases lying between them. Per germline, CDR1 SNHLY and CDR2 FYNNEI. The CDR3 runs 13 residues. Findings and limits, study-wide: A generally larger estimated richness was seen in naive subsets than in memory subsets.

Method: immunoSEQ multiplex PCR; TCRdb's copy keeps in-frame clones and lacks some. The sample holds roughly 660,000 clones, less than 95% seen once. The J gene is TRBJ2-7, the V gene TRBV2; possibly TRBD2 for D (6 bases). The receptor's source is a man aged 18 to 29 in good health. Some clones in this sample may be carry-over from other donors' samples. Sequencing was performed on memory CD8+ T cells from PBMCs. Subset given: CD45RO+ cells pooled with CCR7-negative TemRA cells. CDR3 in amino acids: CASGPGVAYEQYF. Written as DNA, the CDR3 is TGTGCCAGCGGCCCGGGGGTTGCCTACGAGCAGTACTTC.